This passage covers 4 T cell receptor beta chains from one sample sequenced in a study of Tregs in tolerant kidney transplant recipients. Related graft donors supplied nonmyeloablative bone marrow transplants, and mixed chimerism was transient. Here immunoSEQ multiplex PCR was the method, and the copy in TCRdb shows in-frame clones only, minus some. Recorded here are some 29,000 clones; the top ten clones represent 1.8%. The specimen comprised CD4+ T cells from blood (PBMCs), sampled 24 months after the transplant. The receptors here all came from a human patient who received a combined kidney and bone marrow transplant. The graft donor may be the source of some T cells.

As concerns this clone: The CDR3 end falls 3 residues outside the read, so it is completed with the germline J gene. The same CDR3 also results from other DNA sequences found in this sample. The rearrangement joins TRBV5-1 to TRBJ2-2; the D is unclear. This CDR3 contains 14 residues. V was pared by 4 bases and J by 2 bases, with 9 bases between. From germline, CDR1 is SGHRS and CDR2 YFSETQ. CDR3 protein: CASSGAENTGELFF. CDR3 DNA, as far as it was read: TGCGCCAGCAGCGGCGCGGAAAACACCGGGGAG.

Of note for this clone: The CDR3 end lies 3 residues beyond the end of the read and is filled in from the germline J gene. The chain uses TRBV5-1 and TRBJ2-7; D possibly corresponds to TRBD1 (6 bases). CDR3 length: 15 residues. Trimming took 3 bases from V and 5 from J, leaving 18 bases between them. Looked up from germline, CDR1 is SGHRS and CDR2 is YFSETQ. The sequenced part of the CDR3 DNA is TGCGCCAGCAGCTCTCGAGTTAGCGCAGGGGACGAG. Translation: CASSSRVSAGDE. The whole CDR3 is CASSSRVSAGDEQYF.

On this clone: The read ends 3 residues shy of where the CDR3 ends; the end is completed using the germline J gene. The chain is built from TRBV6-4 and TRBJ2-1; 12 bases align to TRBD2. V dropped 6 bases and J dropped 8; count of bases not matched to a gene: 8. Germline V gene data show CDR1 as MRHNA and CDR2 as SNTAGT. The CDR3 is 15 residues long. CDR3 DNA (partial): TGTGCCAGCAGCTCGGGACTAGCGGGTACTTATGAG. Protein: CASSSGLAGTYE. The whole CDR3 is CASSSGLAGTYEQFF.

A remark on this clone: Read coverage stops 3 residues before the CDR3 terminus; the germline J gene supplies the remainder. The gene calls are TRBV20-1 and TRBJ2-7, with 9 bases fitting TRBD2. The V and J ends lost 2 bases and 2 bases, in that order; junction bases with no gene match: 4. The CDR3 has 14 amino acids. Germline lookup yields CDR1 DFQATT and CDR2 SNEGSKA (reference sequence). The CDR3 sequence is CSARRAGGPYEQYF. The CDR3 DNA, read in part, is TGCAGTGCTAGACGGGCGGGAGGGCCCTACGAG.